These 12 T cell receptor beta chains came from one sample sequenced in a study of shared clonotypes between healthy human individuals. The naive CD8 population came from CD45RO-negative cells selected for CCR7, without terminally differentiated effector memory CD45RA+ cells. Some clones are missing from TCRdb's copy, which holds only in-frame ones; the method was immunoSEQ multiplex PCR. The sample has approximately 600,000 clones, approximately 96% seen once; the top ten hold approximately 0.11%. Sequenced material: naive CD8+ T cells sorted from blood. These receptor sequences come from a woman aged 25-40 years in good health.

The rearrangement joins TRBV27 to TRBJ2-2; D remains unclear. The germline CDR1 and CDR2 sequences are MNHEY and SMNVEV (reference sequence). The length of the CDR3 is 13 residues. V lost 4 bases and J lost 4, with 7 bases in between. CDR3: CASSSVRTGELFF. CDR3 nucleotide sequence: TGTGCCAGCAGTTCCGTGCGCACCGGGGAGCTGTTTTTT.

The J gene is TRBJ2-2, the V gene TRBV27; 7 nucleotides match TRBD1. V trimming: 3 bases; J trimming: 9 bases; junction bases outside the gene matches: 4. CDR3 length: 13 residues. The germline V gene has CDR1 MNHEY and CDR2 SMNVEV (reference sequence). In DNA form, the CDR3 reads TGTGCCAGCAGTTTTTCGACAGGGTGGGAGCTGTTTTTT. Protein product: CASSFSTGWELFF.

The chain recombines TRBV6-6 with TRBJ2-1; 7 bases match TRBD2. The length of the CDR3 is 11 residues. Unmatched junction bases numbered 6, after V lost 11 bases and J lost 8 bases. CDR1 is MNHNY and CDR2 is SVGAGI in the germline V gene (reference sequence). The CDR3 nucleotides are TGTGCCTCGGTAGCGGGCGATGAGCAGTTCTTC. It specifies CASVAGDEQFF.

The CDR3 coding sequence is TGTGCCAGCAACGAGGGGCTCCTGCCGAGCTCTGGGGCCAACGTCCTGACTTTC. Protein: CASNEGLLPSSGANVLTF. The V gene is TRBV2, the J gene TRBJ2-6, with D perhaps being TRBD1 or TRBD2 (5 bases each). CDR1 is SNHLY, CDR2 FYNNEI, per germline. The V and J ends lost 7 bases and 0 bases respectively, with 19 bases between them. This CDR3 contains 18 residues.

V and J are TRBV27 and TRBJ2-3, with D possibly called TRBD1 or TRBD2 (5 bases each). Trimming shortened V by 6 bases and J by 0 bases, and 13 bases separated the two germline ends. This CDR3 comprises 15 residues. CDR1 and CDR2 (germline): MNHEY, SMNVEV (reference sequence). The CDR3 coding sequence is TGTGCCAGCAGCCCGGGACGGTCTAGCACAGATACGCAGTATTTT. Its protein product is CASSPGRSSTDTQYF.

Points on this clone: In the same sample, other DNA sequences code for this CDR3. The chain uses TRBV9 and TRBJ2-2, with a weak D call TRBD2 (5 bases). V gave up 0 bases and J gave up 4 bases, with 7 bases separating them. From germline, CDR1 is SGDLS and CDR2 YYNGEE. This CDR3 comprises 14 residues. CDR3 nucleotide sequence: TGTGCCAGCAGCGTAGGGGGAGTCACCGGGGAGCTGTTTTTT. It encodes CASSVGGVTGELFF.

This chain joins TRBV27 and TRBJ1-1, with D possibly being TRBD1 (5 bases). Trimming took 2 bases from V and 11 from J, leaving 12 bases between them. The CDR3 spans 12 residues. The germline V gene encodes CDR1 MNHEY and CDR2 SMNVEV (reference sequence). In nucleotides, the CDR3 is TGTGCCAGCAGTTTAGGGGGGAATGAGGCTTTCTTT. Translated, it gives CASSLGGNEAFF.

The chain carries TRBV2 and TRBJ1-1; 10 nucleotides line up with TRBD1. Trimming removed 4 bases from V and 0 bases from J; junction bases left unmatched: 5. The CDR3 covers 16 residues. Germline lookup yields CDR1 SNHLY and CDR2 FYNNEI. The CDR3 is CASSGGTGELNTEAFF. The DNA of the CDR3 is TGTGCCAGCAGTGGAGGGACAGGGGAATTGAACACTGAAGCTTTCTTT.

Remarks on this clone: Other DNA sequences within the sample encode an identical CDR3. J is TRBJ2-7 and V is TRBV29-1; 7 nucleotides line up with TRBD1. CDR1 is SQVTM, CDR2 ANQGSEA, per germline. This CDR3 has 13 amino acids. V shed 6 bases, J shed 0 bases, and the junction held 5 bases outside the gene matches. Written as DNA, the CDR3 is TGCAGCGTCCGGGACAGAGTCTCCTACGAGCAGTACTTC. Translated, it gives CSVRDRVSYEQYF.

V gene TRBV5-6 combines with J gene TRBJ2-1; 8 bases agree with TRBD1. This CDR3 has 15 residues. J gave up 5 bases and V 6 bases, and 10 bases lay outside the gene matches. Germline V gives CDR1 SGHDT, CDR2 YYEEEE. As DNA, the CDR3 is TGTGCCAGCACCATAAGACAGGGGCTAGACAATGAGCAGTTCTTC. It translates to CASTIRQGLDNEQFF.

V gene TRBV28 combines with J gene TRBJ2-1; D may match TRBD1 or TRBD2 (6 bases each). The germline CDR1 and CDR2 sequences are MDHEN and SYDVKM. Trimming removed 2 bases from V and 7 bases from J, with 12 bases in between. The CDR3 length is 14 residues. The CDR3, as DNA: TGTGCCAGCAGTTTAAGAGGGGGAGGTAATGAGCAGTTCTTC. Its protein product is CASSLRGGGNEQFF. Variable domain in full (rest from reference TRBV28 and TRBJ2-1): DVKVTQSSRYLVKRTGEKVFLECVQDMDHENMFWYRQDPGLGLRLIYFSYDVKMKEKGDIPEGYSVSREKKERFSLILESASTNQTSMYLCASSLRGGGNEQFFGPGTRLTVL.

This clone is a singleton in its sample. The chain couples TRBV11-2 to TRBJ2-7; 8 bases fit TRBD2. The germline V gene has CDR1 SGHAT and CDR2 FQNNGV. This CDR3 comprises 16 residues. The V segment lost 1 base and the J segment 4 bases; nucleotides outside the gene matches: 9. CDR3 bases: TGTGCCAGCAGCTTAGTGTCGGCGGGAGGTAGTTACGAGCAGTACTTC. It translates to CASSLVSAGGSYEQYF. Full variable domain (outside the CDR3, taken from reference TRBV11-2 and TRBJ2-7): EAGVAQSPRYKIIEKRQSVAFWCNPISGHATLYWYQQILGQGPKLLIQFQNNGVVDDSQLPKDRFSAERLKGVDSTLKIQPAKLEDSAVYLCASSLVSAGGSYEQYFGPGTRLTVT.